This T cell receptor beta chain was retrieved from a study of OX40 agonist ivuxolimab in advanced cancers. Study overall: Ivuxolimab, which is an agonistic anti-OX40 (CD134) antibody, was administered to the patients. The dose of intravenous ivuxolimab that patients received every 2 weeks ranged from 0.01 to 10 mg/kg.

The CDR3 is 12 residues long. V was clipped by 4 bases and J by 3 bases, with 8 bases between them. Germline CDR1 is SGHDT and CDR2 is YYEEEE. Study conclusions and caveats: The study found among the lowest clonal expansion in partial responders at 0.1-3.0 mg/kg.

Patients with autoimmune history or systemic immunosuppression were excluded. Assay used: immunoSEQ multiplex PCR; TCRdb lists only in-frame clones, some missing. The sample holds roughly 16,000 clones, over 70% seen once. Regarding this clone: Its antigen remains unknown.

This sample comprised CD4+ or CD8+ T cells sorted from blood, obtained in a trial of the OX40 agonist ivuxolimab. The chain joins TRBV5-6 to TRBJ2-7; D is ambiguous. The sequence derives from an adult with an advanced solid tumor such as melanoma, head and neck, liver or kidney cancer. Here the CDR3 DNA reads TGTGCCAGCAGCGACCTAAGCTACGAGCAGTACTTC. Protein: CASSDLSYEQYF.